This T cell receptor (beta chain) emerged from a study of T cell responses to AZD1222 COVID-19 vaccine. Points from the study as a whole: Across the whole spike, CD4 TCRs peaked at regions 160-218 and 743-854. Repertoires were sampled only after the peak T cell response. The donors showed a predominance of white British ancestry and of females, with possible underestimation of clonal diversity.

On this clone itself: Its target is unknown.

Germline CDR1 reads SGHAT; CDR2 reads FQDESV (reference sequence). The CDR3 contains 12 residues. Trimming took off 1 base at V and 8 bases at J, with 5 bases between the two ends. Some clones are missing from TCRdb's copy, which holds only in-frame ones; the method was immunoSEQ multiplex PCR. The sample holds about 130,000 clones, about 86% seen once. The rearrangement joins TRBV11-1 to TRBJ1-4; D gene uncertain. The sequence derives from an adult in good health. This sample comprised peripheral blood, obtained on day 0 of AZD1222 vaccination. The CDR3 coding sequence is TGTGCCAGCAGCTTAGATGCCGAAAAACTGTTTTTT. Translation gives CASSLDAEKLFF.